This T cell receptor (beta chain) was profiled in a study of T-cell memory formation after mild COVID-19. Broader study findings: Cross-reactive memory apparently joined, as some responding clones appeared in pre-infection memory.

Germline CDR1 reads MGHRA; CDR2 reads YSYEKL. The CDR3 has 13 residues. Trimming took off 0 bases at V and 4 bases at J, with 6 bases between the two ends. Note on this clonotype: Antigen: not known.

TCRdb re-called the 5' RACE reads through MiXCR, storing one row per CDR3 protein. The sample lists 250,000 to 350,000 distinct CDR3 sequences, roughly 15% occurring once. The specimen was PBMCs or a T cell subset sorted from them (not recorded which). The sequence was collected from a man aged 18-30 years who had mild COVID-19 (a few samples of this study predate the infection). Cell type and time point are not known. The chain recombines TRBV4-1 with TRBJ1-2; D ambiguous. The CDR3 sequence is CASSQDIRYGYTF. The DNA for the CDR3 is TGCGCCAGCAGCCAAGATATTCGCTATGGCTACACCTTC.